This TCR beta chain was sequenced during a study of blood T cell repertoires in COVID-19 (dated by TCRdb to between 2020 and 2021). The study in broad terms: Samples covering the acute and convalescent phases of COVID-19 were provided by collaborators in the United States, Italy and Spain. The prospective study material was composed of cDNA or gDNA derived from T cells, B-cell-depleted T cells, or PBMCs. The dataset comprised deeply sampled blood TCRbeta repertoires from subjects exposed to, actively infected with, or recovered from COVID-19. The repertoires were released in a freely available public database intended as a resource for research on the immune response to SARS-CoV-2. The samples were drawn from two sources: the first 160 participants of the ongoing ImmuneRACE study, and 950 to 1,500 subjects contributed by 6 global collaborators. A de-identified subject ID, COVID-19 status, age in years and sex were almost always included in the sample metadata. Where available, HLA class I and class II types were taken from metadata supplied by the sample provider and were not determined by assay-based typing. Study-wide findings and limitations: How much clinical and demographic metadata was included differed by source and by participant, and the metadata was provided uncurated.

The collaborating institutions used their own protocols to collect whole blood in K2EDTA tubes. Collaborator samples were shipped for TCRbeta analysis as frozen whole blood, isolated PBMCs, or DNA extracted from either sample type. V gives up 10 bases and J gives up 2 bases, and the segment between their germline ends measures 8 bases. Inclusive of the bounding cysteine and phenylalanine, the CDR3 is 11 residues long. The kept DNA is CDR3 alone, 33 bases in frame from the first base. For CDR1 and CDR2, the germline V gene lists ENHRY and SYGVKD. Only a few counts were recorded for this clone. Its antigen specificity is not known. No base quality values were provided; no much bigger clone lies one nucleotide off. The immunoSEQ Assay, a bias-controlled multiplex PCR, was used to amplify TCRbeta CDR3 regions from genomic DNA. The original methods were these. The number of nucleated cells in each sample was estimated from the amplification of reference gene primers within the assay. To quantify the absolute abundance of each unique TCRbeta CDR3 rearrangement, sequence reads were collapsed and filtered. For each sample, productive Simpson clonality was calculated as the square root of Simpson's diversity index across productive rearrangements. TCRdb took this table from immuneACCESS and kept in-frame rearrangements with V and J called. Such tables lack part of the clones; where checked against another copy, unresolved V genes explain under half of the gap, and the rest is unexplained. The DNA was the basis for D and trimming; V, J and clone size are from that table. The sample table lists 100,000 to 150,000 clones, about 72% of them with a count of one. The ten largest clones represent around 2% of the sample.

The chain couples TRBV10-3 to TRBJ1-1; confidence is insufficient to name the D gene. This receptor was identified in an older woman with acute or convalescent COVID-19. Sequencing was carried out using peripheral blood. The sequence in DNA is TGTGCCACCGGAGTCAACACTGAAGCTTTCTTT. Translated, this gives CATGVNTEAFF.